This T cell receptor (beta chain) came from a study of T cell changes during pregnancy in multiple sclerosis. Germline V lookup: CDR1 MNHEY, CDR2 SMNVEV (reference sequence). This CDR3 comprises 16 residues. V gave up 8 bases and J gave up 5 bases; unmatched junction bases: 12. Only in-frame clones appear in the TCRdb table, and some are missing; sequencing was by immunoSEQ multiplex PCR. The sample includes about 85,000 clones, roughly 92% of them seen just once. The V gene is TRBV27, the J gene TRBJ2-7, with 13 nucleotides matching TRBD2. The source of this sequence is a female donor with multiple sclerosis, enrolled in a pregnancy study. The sequenced sample was peripheral blood, obtained in the first trimester of pregnancy. The CDR3 region has the DNA TGTGCCAGCGGCAGTGACGGACTAGCGGGAGATCACGAGCAGTACTTC. It codes for CASGSDGLAGDHEQYF.